This T cell receptor (beta chain) was captured by sequencing in a study of blood T cell repertoires in COVID-19. Seattle enrolled patients during active infection and tracked them longitudinally. Methods used by the authors: Counts of nucleated cells, estimated from reference gene primer amplification, were obtained. Profiled with immunoSEQ multiplex PCR; TCRdb holds only in-frame clones, not every one. The V and J calls and the clone size are those of that table, but D and trimming were determined from the DNA. The sample records 130,000 to 150,000 clones, roughly 85% being singletons. The J segment lost 0 bases and the V segment lost 5 bases, leaving 2 bases of the junction unmatched. Germline V gene sequence: CDR1 MDHEN, CDR2 SYDVKM. This CDR3 contains 14 residues.

Source material: peripheral blood. The clonotype was recovered from a woman in her sixties or seventies with COVID-19, enrolled during active disease. The chain uses TRBV28 and TRBJ1-1, with 8 bases identical to TRBD1. CDR3 nucleotides: TGTGCCAGCAGTGGACAGGGACTGAACACTGAAGCTTTCTTT. Translating gives CASSGQGLNTEAFF.